The 22 T cell receptor beta chains reported below all come from one sample, sequenced in a study of response to subunit inactivated influenza vaccine listed by TCRdb under 2018. Receptor libraries were prepared by RT-PCR. Instrument used: Illumina HiSeq 2500. TCRdb handled the public reads itself, with Q25 trimming in fastp and clone calling in MiXCR, and kept productive beta chains. A single entry per CDR3 protein holds the most common genes and DNA from its merged rows. A total of 750,000 to 850,000 distinct CDR3 sequences appear in this sample, approximately 17% of them only once. 9.5% to 13% of the sample lies in the top ten. This specimen consisted of PBMCs from blood, obtained more than 4 days after vaccination. The receptors here all came from a man aged 45-65 years who received an inactivated influenza vaccine. Donor details come from another sample of the same person, matched by shared clones.

This clonotype has ten or more counts. A junction end diverges from the germline sequence, so it may reflect a read error. The genes are TRBV12-3 or TRBV12-4 and TRBJ1-2, with TRBD1 matching over 9 bases. This CDR3 region has 13 residues. The chain's CDR3 is CASSLGTGFGYTF. CDR3 nucleotide sequence: TGTGCCAGCAGCTTAGGGACAGGGTTTGGCTACACCTTC.

The chain carries TRBV10-3 and TRBJ2-3; D assignment may be TRBD1 or TRBD2 (5 bases each). Germline V gene sequence: CDR1 ENHRY, CDR2 SYGVKD. This CDR3 is 17 amino acids long. The V gene lost 4 bases and the J gene lost 6 bases, with 23 bases spanning the gap. CDR3 nucleotides: TGTGCCATCAGTGGACTCGGTGGAGCCGAAGAGGGGGATACGCAGTATTTT. Its translation: CAISGLGGAEEGDTQYF.

This chain uses TRBV6-2 or TRBV6-3 with TRBJ2-2; TRBD2 matches at 15 bases. Germline assignment: CDR1 MNHEY and CDR2 SVGEGT. J gave up 3 bases and V 7 bases, and 6 bases lay outside the gene matches. The CDR3 loop spans 17 amino acids. The DNA for the CDR3 is TGTGCCAGCAACGGACTAGCGGGAGGGTGGTACACCGGGGAGCTGTTTTTT. Its protein product is CASNGLAGGWYTGELFF.

There are a few counts of this clonotype. V usage is TRBV7-9 and J usage is TRBJ2-1, with D unclear. With 6 bases removed from V and 8 bases from J, the gap between germline ends came to 8 bases. Germline V gene data show CDR1 as SEHNR and CDR2 as FQNEAQ (reference sequence). This CDR3 region has 11 residues. The CDR3 bases are TGTGCCAGCAGTCGTCCCGATGAGCAGTTCTTC. Translation: CASSRPDEQFF.

The V call is TRBV7-9, the J call TRBJ2-7; D unresolved. The CDR3 extends over 12 amino acids. Germline CDR1 and CDR2: SEHNR and FQNEAQ (reference sequence). The V end was cut by 3 bases, the J end by 6 bases, with 9 bases between. In nucleotides, the CDR3 is TGTGCCAGCAGCTTCCAGGTACTCGAGCAGTACTTC. Amino acid sequence: CASSFQVLEQYF.

Here the CDR3 reads CASSERGGSDTQYF. In DNA form, the CDR3 reads TGTGCCAGCAGTGAAAGGGGGGGGTCAGATACGCAGTATTTT. The J gene is TRBJ2-3, the V gene TRBV6-1, with a weak D call TRBD2 (7 bases). Germline CDR1 and CDR2: MNHNS and SASEGT. The CDR3 extends over 14 amino acids. Trimming pared 2 bases from V and 4 bases from J, leaving 10 bases between.

This clonotype was counted only a few times. The rearrangement uses TRBV4-1 and TRBJ2-1; TRBD2 aligns across 8 bases. The J segment lost 4 bases and the V segment lost 0 bases, leaving 5 bases of the junction unmatched. The germline V gene encodes CDR1 MGHRA and CDR2 YSYEKL. The CDR3 totals 16 residues. CDR3 sequence: CASSQEAGVGYNEQFF. In nucleotides, the CDR3 is TGCGCCAGCAGCCAAGAAGCGGGAGTCGGGTACAATGAGCAGTTCTTC.

This clonotype was counted between two and nine times. J is TRBJ2-7 and V is TRBV7-2, with 7 bases lining up with TRBD1. After removal of 9 bases from V and 1 base from J, the junction contained 12 bases not matched to a gene. Germline CDR1 SGHTA, CDR2 FQGNSA. The CDR3 runs 15 residues. This chain's CDR3 is CASGPRDRASYEQYF. CDR3 nucleotide sequence: TGTGCCAGTGGCCCCCGGGACAGAGCTTCCTACGAGCAGTACTTC.

The chain has TRBV7-9 and TRBJ2-1; 10 bases are shared with TRBD2. CDR3 size: 16 residues. With 5 bases clipped from V and 7 bases from J, the junction kept 11 bases outside the gene matches. The germline V gene encodes CDR1 SEHNR and CDR2 FQNEAQ (reference sequence). The CDR3 sequence is CASSLHTSGKTNEQFF. The CDR3 DNA reads TGTGCCAGCAGCCTACACACTAGCGGGAAGACAAATGAGCAGTTCTTC. Supplemented by reference TRBV7-9 and TRBJ2-1, the full variable domain reads DTGVSQNPRHKITKRGQNVTFRCDPISEHNRLYWYRQTLGQGPEFLTYFQNEAQLEKSRLLSDRFSAERPKGSFSTLEIQRTEQGDSAMYLCASSLHTSGKTNEQFFGPGTRLTVL.

This clonotype was seen only a few times. The chain joins TRBV20-1 to TRBJ1-6; the D is unclear. Germline CDR1 and CDR2: DFQATT and SNEGSKA (reference sequence). V dropped 0 bases and J dropped 10 bases, with 7 bases sitting between them. This CDR3 is 12 amino acids long. CDR3 coding DNA: TGCAGTGCTAGAGATGAAGGATCACCCCTCCACTTT. It is translated as CSARDEGSPLHF.

This chain uses TRBV20-1 with TRBJ1-5; D is uncertain. CDR3 length: 15 amino acids. Trimming took 0 bases from V and 0 from J, leaving 9 bases between them. From germline, CDR1 is DFQATT and CDR2 SNEGSKA (reference sequence). This chain's CDR3 is CSARDLLYSNQPQHF. Here the CDR3 DNA reads TGCAGTGCTAGAGATCTCTTATATAGCAATCAGCCCCAGCATTTT.

V usage is TRBV10-3 and J usage is TRBJ2-7; 13 positions match TRBD2. CDR1 is ENHRY, CDR2 SYGVKD, per germline. The CDR3 is 16 amino acids. Trimming took 2 bases from V and 4 from J; bases not matched to a gene: 5. The CDR3: CAISETLAGGLYEQYF. The CDR3 DNA sequence: TGTGCCATCAGTGAGACACTAGCGGGAGGGCTGTACGAGCAGTACTTC.

The chain has TRBV11-2 and TRBJ2-2, with D possibly matching TRBD2 (5 bases). Trimming took off 3 bases at V and 3 bases at J, with 17 bases between the two ends. Germline V gene lookup returns CDR1 SGHAT and CDR2 FQNNGV. The CDR3 loop spans 17 amino acids. CDR3 DNA sequence: TGTGCCAGCAGCTTCCGAGGGCGCCCCGGGCACACCGGGGAGCTGTTTTTT. It translates to CASSFRGRPGHTGELFF.

This chain connects TRBV13 to TRBJ2-5; possible D gene TRBD2, 5 bases. V was trimmed by 1 base and J by 2 bases, leaving 14 bases between them. The CDR3 runs 16 residues. Germline CDR1 is PRHDT and CDR2 is FYEKMQ (reference sequence). DNA for the CDR3: TGTGCCAGCAGCTTAGCCGGGCGGGTGGGGCAAGAGACCCAGTACTTC. As protein: CASSLAGRVGQETQYF.

In its sample, this clonotype was seen once. The chain combines TRBV5-5 with TRBJ2-5; 7 positions agree with TRBD2. V trimming: 4 bases; J trimming: 1 base; junction bases outside the gene matches: 7. This CDR3 comprises 15 residues. Germline V gives CDR1 SGHKS, CDR2 YYEKEE (reference sequence). The CDR3 region has the DNA TGTGCCAGCAGCCCTAGCGGTCGGAGCCAAGAGACCCAGTACTTC. Translated, it gives CASSPSGRSQETQYF.

J is TRBJ2-1 and V is TRBV6-2 or TRBV6-3; TRBD2 agrees at 8 bases. CDR1 is MNHEY, CDR2 SVGEGT, per germline. V was clipped by 8 bases and J by 0 bases; unmatched bases: 9. The CDR3 length is 16 residues. This chain's CDR3 is CASGRAGVVSYNEQFF. The CDR3 DNA reads TGTGCCAGCGGTCGAGCGGGAGTTGTCTCCTACAATGAGCAGTTCTTC.

The V gene is TRBV6-5, the J gene TRBJ2-5; D ambiguous. Germline CDR1 is MNHEY and CDR2 is SVGAGI. V lost 0 bases, J lost 5 bases, and 7 bases lay in between. The CDR3 sequence is 13 residues long. DNA for the CDR3: TGTGCCAGCAGTTACTCCGTAGGGGAGACCCAGTACTTC. It yields the protein CASSYSVGETQYF.

Concerning this clonotype: A much larger clone lies one base from this, so it may be a read error. J is TRBJ2-2 and V is TRBV12-3 or TRBV12-4, with a possible D match to TRBD2 (5 bases). The CDR3 consists of 14 residues. The CDR3 nucleotides are TGTGCCAGCAGTTTAGATGGGGTCACCGGGGAGATGTTTTTT. Amino acid sequence: CASSLDGVTGEMFF.

The genes are TRBV10-3 and TRBJ2-4, with D perhaps TRBD2 (5 bases). Deletions cut 3 bases from V and 9 bases from J, with 15 bases between. Germline lookup yields CDR1 ENHRY and CDR2 SYGVKD. CDR3 length: 14 residues. As DNA, the CDR3 is TGTGCCATCAGTGAAGGGAGCAGAGAAAGCATTCAGTACTTC. Translated: CAISEGSRESIQYF.

This sequence joins TRBV10-3 and TRBJ2-7; TRBD2 matches 9 bases. The CDR3 is 14 amino acids. Germline CDR1 ENHRY, CDR2 SYGVKD. Germline trimming cut 5 bases from V and 3 bases from J; bases unmatched to any gene: 5. The CDR3: CAISPGLADYEQYF. The DNA for the CDR3 is TGTGCCATCAGTCCGGGACTAGCAGACTACGAGCAGTACTTC.

The chain has TRBV9 and TRBJ2-3; D is undetermined. The CDR3 runs to 15 residues. V lost 0 bases and J lost 2, with 10 bases in between. The germline CDR1 and CDR2 sequences are SGDLS and YYNGEE. CDR3 DNA: TGTGCCAGCAGCGTAGACCCATCAGTCACAGATACGCAGTATTTT. The encoded protein is CASSVDPSVTDTQYF.

This clonotype was observed a few times. The chain joins TRBV19 to TRBJ2-2; tentative D call: TRBD1 (6 bases). The CDR3 runs to 14 residues. V lost 3 bases, J lost 4 bases, and 9 bases lay in between. CDR1 is LNHDA, CDR2 SQIVND, per germline (reference sequence). This CDR3 is CASSMTGVTGELFF. CDR3 in DNA: TGTGCCAGTAGTATGACAGGAGTCACCGGGGAGCTGTTTTTT.